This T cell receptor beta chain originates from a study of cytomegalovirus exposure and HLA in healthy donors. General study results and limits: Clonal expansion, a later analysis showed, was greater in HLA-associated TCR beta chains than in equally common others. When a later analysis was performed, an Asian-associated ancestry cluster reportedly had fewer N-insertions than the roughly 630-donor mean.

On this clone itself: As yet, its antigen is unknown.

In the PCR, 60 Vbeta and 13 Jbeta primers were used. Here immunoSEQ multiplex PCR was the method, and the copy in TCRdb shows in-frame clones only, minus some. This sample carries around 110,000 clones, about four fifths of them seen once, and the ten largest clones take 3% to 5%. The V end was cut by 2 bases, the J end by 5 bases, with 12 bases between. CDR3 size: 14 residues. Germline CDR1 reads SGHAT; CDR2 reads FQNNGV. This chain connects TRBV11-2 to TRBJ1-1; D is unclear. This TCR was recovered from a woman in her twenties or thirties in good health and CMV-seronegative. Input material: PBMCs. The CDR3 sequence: CASSLMRDLTEAFF. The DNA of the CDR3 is TGTGCCAGCAGCTTAATGAGGGATTTGACTGAAGCTTTCTTT.